This T cell receptor (beta chain) was observed in a study of cytomegalovirus exposure and HLA in healthy donors. Study results and limitations: In a later analysis, compared with equally common non-associated chains, HLA-associated beta chains were more expanded. TCR beta V- and J-gene trimming was later associated with a missense DCLRE1C variant. According to an earlier analysis, most TCR beta V segments yielded productive rearrangements about 87% or about 30% of the time.

A note on this clone: What it recognizes is unknown.

The germline V gene has CDR1 MDHEN and CDR2 SYDVKM. The V and J ends lost 6 bases and 0 bases respectively, with 9 bases between them. The CDR3 covers 14 residues. PCR amplification relied on 60 Vbeta primers (plus 13 Jbeta primers). Per the original data handling: An analysis that came later counted 70 million to 100 million unique TCR beta chains, 10 million to 12 million shared. Generated by immunoSEQ multiplex PCR, the TCRdb table keeps only in-frame clones and is missing some. That table furnishes V, J and clone size, whereas the DNA furnished D and trimming. The table includes nearly 200,000 clones, roughly 80% detected once.

The sequence came from a woman aged 45-60 years in good health and CMV-seropositive. This chain links TRBV28 with TRBJ1-5; D unclear. Material: PBMCs. This chain's CDR3 is CASSPIDSNQPQHF. Written as DNA, the CDR3 is TGTGCCAGCAGCCCTATCGATAGCAATCAGCCCCAGCATTTT.